This T cell receptor (beta chain) was documented in a study of cytomegalovirus exposure and HLA in healthy donors. Study-wide findings and caveats: A later examination showed that TCR association rates differed by HLA locus, with DRB1 most and HLA-C fewest.

Comments on this clone: Antigen unknown.

Primers included in the PCR were 60 Vbeta and 13 Jbeta primers. The repertoire was sequenced with immunoSEQ multiplex PCR; TCRdb's copy has only in-frame clones and lacks some. The table records roughly 100,000 clones, around four fifths of them present only once. The CDR3 consists of 14 residues. Germline CDR1 is SGHRS and CDR2 is YFSETQ. The junction had 5 bases not matched to a gene; V was cut back by 4 bases and J by 2 bases. The sequence was collected from a woman aged 40 to 49 in good health and CMV-seronegative. This chain connects TRBV5-1 to TRBJ1-1, with TRBD1 identical over 7 bases. The sequenced material came from PBMCs. In nucleotides, the CDR3 is TGCGCCAGCAGCCTGGGACAGCGTAACACTGAAGCTTTCTTT. Translation gives CASSLGQRNTEAFF.